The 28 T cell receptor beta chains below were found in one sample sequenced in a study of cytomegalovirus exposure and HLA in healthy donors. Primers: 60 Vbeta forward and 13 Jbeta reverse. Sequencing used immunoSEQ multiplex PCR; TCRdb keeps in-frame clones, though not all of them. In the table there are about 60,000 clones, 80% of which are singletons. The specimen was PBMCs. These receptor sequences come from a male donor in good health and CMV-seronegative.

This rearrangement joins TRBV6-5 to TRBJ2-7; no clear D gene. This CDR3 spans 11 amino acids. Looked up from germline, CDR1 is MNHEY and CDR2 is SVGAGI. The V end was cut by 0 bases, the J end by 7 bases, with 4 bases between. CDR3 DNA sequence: TGTGCCAGCAGTTACTCTGAGGAGCAGTACTTC. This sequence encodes CASSYSEEQYF.

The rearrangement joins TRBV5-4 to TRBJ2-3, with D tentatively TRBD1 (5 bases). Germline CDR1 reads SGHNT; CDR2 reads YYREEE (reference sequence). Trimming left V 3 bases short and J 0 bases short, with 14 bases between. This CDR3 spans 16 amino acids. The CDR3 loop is CASSSWGRNSTDTQYF. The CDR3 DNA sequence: TGTGCCAGCAGCTCGTGGGGCAGGAATAGCACAGATACGCAGTATTTT.

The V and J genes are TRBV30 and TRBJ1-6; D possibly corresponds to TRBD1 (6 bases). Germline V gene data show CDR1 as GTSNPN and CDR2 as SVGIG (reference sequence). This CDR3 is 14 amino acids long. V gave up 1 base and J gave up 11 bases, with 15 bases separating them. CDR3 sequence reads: CAWSEGGLRAPLHF. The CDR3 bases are TGTGCCTGGAGTGAGGGGGGGCTCCGGGCACCCCTCCACTTT.

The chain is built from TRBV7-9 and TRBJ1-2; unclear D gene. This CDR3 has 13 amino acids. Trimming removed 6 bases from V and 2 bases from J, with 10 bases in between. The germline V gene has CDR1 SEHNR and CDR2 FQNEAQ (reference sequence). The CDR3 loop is CASRSGENYGYTF. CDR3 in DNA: TGTGCCAGCAGAAGCGGGGAAAACTATGGCTACACCTTC.

The CDR3 spells CASSQGYGEQFF. CDR3 sequence (DNA): TGTGCCAGCAGTCAGGGTTACGGTGAGCAGTTCTTC. The chain recombines TRBV11-1 with TRBJ2-1, with D possibly being TRBD1 (5 bases). Trimming took 6 bases from V and 9 from J, leaving 12 bases between them. The CDR3 totals 12 residues. Germline V gives CDR1 SGHAT, CDR2 FQDESV (reference sequence).

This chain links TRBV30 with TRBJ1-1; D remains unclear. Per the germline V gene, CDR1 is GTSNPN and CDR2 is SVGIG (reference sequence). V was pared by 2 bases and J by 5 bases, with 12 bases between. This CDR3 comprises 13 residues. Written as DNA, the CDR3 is TGTGCCTGGAGTCGATCCGGGTGGACTGAAGCTTTCTTT. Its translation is CAWSRSGWTEAFF.

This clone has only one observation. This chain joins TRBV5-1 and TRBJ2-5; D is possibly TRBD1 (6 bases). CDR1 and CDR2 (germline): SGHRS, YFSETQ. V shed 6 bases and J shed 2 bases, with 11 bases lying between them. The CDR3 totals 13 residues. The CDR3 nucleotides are TGCGCCAGCACCAGGGACATACAAGAGACCCAGTACTTC. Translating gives CASTRDIQETQYF.

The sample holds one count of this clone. CDR3 in amino acids: CASSTDRHEKLFF. CDR3 bases: TGTGCCAGCAGTACTGACAGGCATGAAAAACTGTTTTTT. The genes are TRBV2 and TRBJ1-4; D perhaps matches TRBD1 (6 bases). The CDR3 is made up of 13 amino acids. Trimming cost V 5 bases and J 6 bases, with 10 bases left between them. Germline CDR1 is SNHLY and CDR2 is FYNNEI.

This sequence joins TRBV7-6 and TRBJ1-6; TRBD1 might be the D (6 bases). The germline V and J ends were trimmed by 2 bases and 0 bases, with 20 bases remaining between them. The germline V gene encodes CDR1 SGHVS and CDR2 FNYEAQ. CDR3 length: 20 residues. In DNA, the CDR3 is TGTGCCAGCAGCTTACTAGGACAGTCAGGACAGAGCTCCTATAATTCACCCCTCCACTTT. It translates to CASSLLGQSGQSSYNSPLHF.

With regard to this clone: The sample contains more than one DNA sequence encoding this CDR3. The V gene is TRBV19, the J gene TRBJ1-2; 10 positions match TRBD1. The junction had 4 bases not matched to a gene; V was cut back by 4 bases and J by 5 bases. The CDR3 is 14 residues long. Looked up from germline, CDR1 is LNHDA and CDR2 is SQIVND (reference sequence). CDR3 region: CASSSGQGGYGYTF. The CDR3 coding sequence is TGTGCCAGTAGTAGCGGACAGGGGGGTTATGGCTACACCTTC.

The CDR3: CAWSPKSGTSGGKDEQFF. DNA of the CDR3: TGTGCCTGGAGCCCGAAATCCGGGACTAGCGGGGGGAAGGATGAGCAGTTCTTC. V gene TRBV30 combines with J gene TRBJ2-1; TRBD2 matches 15 bases. This CDR3 has 18 residues. Germline V gene data show CDR1 as GTSNPN and CDR2 as SVGIG (reference sequence). J gave up 8 bases and V 3 bases, and 14 bases lay outside the gene matches. Combining the CDR3 with reference TRBV30 and TRBJ2-1 gives the whole variable domain SQTIHQWPATLVQPVGSPLSLECTVEGTSNPNLYWYRQAAGRGLQLLFYSVGIGQISSEVPQNLSASRPQDRQFILSSKKLLLSDSGFYLCAWSPKSGTSGGKDEQFFGPGTRLTVL.

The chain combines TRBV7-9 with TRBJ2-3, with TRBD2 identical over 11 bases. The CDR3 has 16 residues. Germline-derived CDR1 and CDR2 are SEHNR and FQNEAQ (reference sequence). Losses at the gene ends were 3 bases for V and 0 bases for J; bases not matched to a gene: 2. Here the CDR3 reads CASSLGLAESTDTQYF. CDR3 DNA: TGTGCCAGCAGCTTGGGACTAGCGGAAAGCACAGATACGCAGTATTTT.

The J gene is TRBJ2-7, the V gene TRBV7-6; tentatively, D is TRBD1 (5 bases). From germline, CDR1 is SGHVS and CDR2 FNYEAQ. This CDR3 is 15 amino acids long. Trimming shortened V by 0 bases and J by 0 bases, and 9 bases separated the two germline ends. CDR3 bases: TGTGCCAGCAGCTTAGCGGCAGGGTTCTCCTACGAGCAGTACTTC. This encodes CASSLAAGFSYEQYF.

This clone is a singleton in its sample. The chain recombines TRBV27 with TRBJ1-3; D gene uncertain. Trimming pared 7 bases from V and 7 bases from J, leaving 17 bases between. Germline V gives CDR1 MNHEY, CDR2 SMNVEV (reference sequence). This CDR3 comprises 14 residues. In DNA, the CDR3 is TGTGCCAGCAAACTAAAGCCCCCCCACAACACCATATATTTT. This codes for CASKLKPPHNTIYF.

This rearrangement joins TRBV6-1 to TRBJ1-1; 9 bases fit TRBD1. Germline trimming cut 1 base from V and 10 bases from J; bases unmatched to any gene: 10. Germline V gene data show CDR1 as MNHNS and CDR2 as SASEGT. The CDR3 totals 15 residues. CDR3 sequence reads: CASSEGGGTGSGAFF. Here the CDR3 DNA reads TGTGCCAGCAGTGAAGGAGGAGGGACAGGGAGCGGAGCTTTCTTT.

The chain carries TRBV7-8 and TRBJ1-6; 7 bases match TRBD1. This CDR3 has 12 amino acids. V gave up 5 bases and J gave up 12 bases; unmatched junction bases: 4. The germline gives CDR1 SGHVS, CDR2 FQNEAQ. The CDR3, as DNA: TGTGCCAGCAGCGCCCACAGGGGACCCCTCCACTTT. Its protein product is CASSAHRGPLHF.

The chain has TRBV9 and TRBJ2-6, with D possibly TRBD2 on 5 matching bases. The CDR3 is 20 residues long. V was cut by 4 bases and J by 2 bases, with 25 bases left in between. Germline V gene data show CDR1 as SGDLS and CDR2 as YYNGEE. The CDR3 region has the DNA TGTGCCAGCAGCTCCTACCCCAGTGGACTGCTGAAGCCTGGGGCCAACGTCCTGACTTTC. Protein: CASSSYPSGLLKPGANVLTF. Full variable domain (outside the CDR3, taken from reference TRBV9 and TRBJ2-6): DSGVTQTPKHLITATGQRVTLRCSPRSGDLSVYWYQQSLDQGLQFLIQYYNGEERAKGNILERFSAQQFPDLHSELNLSSLELGDSALYFCASSSYPSGLLKPGANVLTFGAGSRLTVL.

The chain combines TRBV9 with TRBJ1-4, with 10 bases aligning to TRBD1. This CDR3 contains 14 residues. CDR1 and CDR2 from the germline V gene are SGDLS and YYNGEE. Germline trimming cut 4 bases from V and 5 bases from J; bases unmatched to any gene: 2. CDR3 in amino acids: CASSLGQGNEKLFF. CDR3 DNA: TGTGCCAGCAGCCTGGGACAGGGGAATGAAAAACTGTTTTTT.

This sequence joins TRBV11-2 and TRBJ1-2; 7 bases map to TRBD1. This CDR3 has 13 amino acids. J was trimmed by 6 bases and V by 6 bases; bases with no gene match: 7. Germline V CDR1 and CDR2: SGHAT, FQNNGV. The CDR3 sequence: CASSKQGKDGYTF. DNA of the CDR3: TGTGCCAGCAGTAAACAGGGGAAGGATGGCTACACCTTC.

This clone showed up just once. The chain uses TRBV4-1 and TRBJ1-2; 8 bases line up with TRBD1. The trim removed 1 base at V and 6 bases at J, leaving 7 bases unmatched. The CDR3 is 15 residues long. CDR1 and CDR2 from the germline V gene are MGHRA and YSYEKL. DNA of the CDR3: TGCGCCAGCAGCCAAGCCTCTGGACAGGGAGATGGCTACACCTTC. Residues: CASSQASGQGDGYTF.

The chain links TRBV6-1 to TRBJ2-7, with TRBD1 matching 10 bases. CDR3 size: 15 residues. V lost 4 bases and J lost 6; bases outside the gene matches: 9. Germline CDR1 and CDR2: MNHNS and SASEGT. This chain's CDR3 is CASSARDRGWGEQYF. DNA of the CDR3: TGTGCCAGCAGTGCCCGGGACAGGGGTTGGGGCGAGCAGTACTTC.

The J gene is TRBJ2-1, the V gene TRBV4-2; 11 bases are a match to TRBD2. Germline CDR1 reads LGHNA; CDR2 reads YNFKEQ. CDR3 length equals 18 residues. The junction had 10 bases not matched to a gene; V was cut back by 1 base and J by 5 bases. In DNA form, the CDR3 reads TGTGCCAGCAGCCAAGGGTGGATAGCGGGGGGGCCCCACAATGAGCAGTTCTTC. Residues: CASSQGWIAGGPHNEQFF.

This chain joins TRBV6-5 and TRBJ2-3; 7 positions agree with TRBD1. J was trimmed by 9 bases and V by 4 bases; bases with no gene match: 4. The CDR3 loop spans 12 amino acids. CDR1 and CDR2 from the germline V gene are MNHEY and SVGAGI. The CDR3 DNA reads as TGTGCCAGCAGTTGGCGACAGGGAACGCAGTATTTT. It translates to CASSWRQGTQYF.

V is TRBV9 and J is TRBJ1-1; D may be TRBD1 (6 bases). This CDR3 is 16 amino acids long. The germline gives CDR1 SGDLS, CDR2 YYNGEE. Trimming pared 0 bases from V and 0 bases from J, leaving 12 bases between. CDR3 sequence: CASSVARDRMNTEAFF. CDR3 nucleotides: TGTGCCAGCAGCGTAGCCAGAGACAGGATGAACACTGAAGCTTTCTTT.

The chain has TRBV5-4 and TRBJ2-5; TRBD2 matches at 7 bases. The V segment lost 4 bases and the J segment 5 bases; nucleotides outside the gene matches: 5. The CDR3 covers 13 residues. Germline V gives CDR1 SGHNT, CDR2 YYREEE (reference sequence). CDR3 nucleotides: TGTGCCAGCAGCATGCGGGGGTGGGAGACCCAGTACTTC. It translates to CASSMRGWETQYF.

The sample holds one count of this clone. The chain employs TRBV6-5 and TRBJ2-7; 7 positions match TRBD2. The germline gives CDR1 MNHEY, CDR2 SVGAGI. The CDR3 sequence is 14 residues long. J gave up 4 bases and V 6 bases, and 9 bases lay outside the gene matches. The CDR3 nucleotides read TGTGCCAGCAGCCGCGGGGGAGTGGTATACGAGCAGTACTTC. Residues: CASSRGGVVYEQYF.

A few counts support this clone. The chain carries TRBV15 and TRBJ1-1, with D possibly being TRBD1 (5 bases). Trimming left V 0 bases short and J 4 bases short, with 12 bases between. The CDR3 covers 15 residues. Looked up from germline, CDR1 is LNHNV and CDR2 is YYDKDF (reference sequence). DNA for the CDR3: TGTGCCACCAGCAGAGATCAGCGGGGGAGCACTGAAGCTTTCTTT. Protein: CATSRDQRGSTEAFF. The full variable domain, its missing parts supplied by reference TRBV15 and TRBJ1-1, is DAMVIQNPRYQVTQFGKPVTLSCSQTLNHNVMYWYQQKSSQAPKLLFHYYDKDFNNEADTPDNFQSRRPNTSFCFLDIRSPGLGDTAMYLCATSRDQRGSTEAFFGQGTRLTVV.

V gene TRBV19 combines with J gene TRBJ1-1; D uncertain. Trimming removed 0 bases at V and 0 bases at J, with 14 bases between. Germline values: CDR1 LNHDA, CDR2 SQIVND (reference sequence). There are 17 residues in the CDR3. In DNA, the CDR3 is TGTGCCAGTAGTATAGATCTTTTGGGTGACATGAACACTGAAGCTTTCTTT. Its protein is CASSIDLLGDMNTEAFF.